A single sample gave rise to the 3 T cell receptor beta chains below, sequenced in a study of shared clonotypes between healthy human individuals (dated by TCRdb to 2020 to 2021). The library was prepared using the immunoSEQ multiplex PCR assay. This immuneACCESS table, as held by TCRdb, lists in-frame sequences with V and J called but not all clones. Of the missing ones, under half trace to an unresolved V gene in checked studies; the others have no known cause. The table for this sample lists around 700,000 clones; around 73% of them were counted only once. The top ten clonotypes cover about 1.8% of the sample. Sequenced input: memory CD4+ T cells sorted from blood. The intended sense of this specimen's cell subset or site label: CD45RA-negative fraction. These receptors were obtained from a woman in her twenties or thirties in good health.

This clone was counted between two and nine times. This chain connects TRBV6-6 to TRBJ2-2; D not certain. This CDR3 has 14 residues. Germline V CDR1 and CDR2: MNHNY, SVGAGI (reference sequence). Trimming removed 1 base at V and 3 bases at J, with 6 bases between. This CDR3 reads CASSYWTYTGELFF. CDR3 sequence (DNA): TGTGCCAGCAGTTACTGGACCTACACCGGGGAGCTGTTTTTT.

The gene calls are TRBV7-8 and TRBJ1-2, with 10 bases that match TRBD1. The trim removed 3 bases at V and 8 bases at J, leaving 6 bases unmatched. This CDR3 contains 14 residues. CDR1 and CDR2 (germline): SGHVS, FQNEAQ. CDR3 nucleotides: TGTGCCAGCAGCTTGCGGGGACAGGGGCGAGGCTACACCTTC. Encoded protein: CASSLRGQGRGYTF. Full variable domain (remainder filled in from reference TRBV7-8 and TRBJ1-2): GAGVSQSPRYKVAKRGQDVALRCDPISGHVSLFWYQQALGQGPEFLTYFQNEAQLDKSGLPSDRFFAERPEGSVSTLKIQRTQQEDSAVYLCASSLRGQGRGYTFGSGTRLTVV.

With regard to this clone: At one boundary the junction diverges from the germline segment, which might be a read error. The CDR3 loop reads CASSIDTIRYF. The CDR3 DNA is TGTGCCAGTAGTATAGATACAATTCGGTACTTC. The gene calls are TRBV19 and TRBJ2-4; the D is unclear. The CDR3 has 11 residues. Germline loops: CDR1 LNHDA, CDR2 SQIVND (reference sequence).